This T cell receptor beta chain was identified during a study of tumor-infiltrating lymphocytes in primary liver carcinoma (dated by TCRdb to about 2017). For the study in its entirety: Four or five patients with histopathologically diagnosed primary liver carcinoma underwent surgical resection in China between November 2015 and early 2016. Hepatocellular carcinoma (four) or combined HCC and intrahepatic cholangiocarcinoma (one) was present in the five patients, who were three men and two women aged 30 to 69 years. The five patients had tumors of stage T1-T3 N0M0, with maximum diameters ranging from roughly 4.2 to 10 cm. Roughly 3.5 to 7.5 million productive TCRbeta reads were obtained per sample, and no significant difference in read depth was found between tissue types. For each liver tumor, the study sampled five regions along with adjacent normal tissue and blood, and applied TCRbeta repertoire sequencing, expression microarrays and whole-exome sequencing. A total of roughly 35 specimens from 5 patients, comprising around 25 tumor regions, 5 adjacent noncancerous liver tissues and 5 peripheral blood samples, were covered by TCRbeta repertoire sequencing. Reproducibility between technical replicate repertoires was high, with correlation coefficients above 0.95 and mean shared-clone rates approximately 0.91. General conclusions and limits of the study: Repertoire overlap was higher between tumor regions (mean approximately 36%) than tumor-adjacent (approximately 17%) or tumor-blood (approximately 14%) pairs, consistent with antigen-driven expansion. Because only the TCR beta chain was sequenced and unpaired alpha chains were not captured, true repertoire diversity is likely underestimated. The study included only four to six patients, and the authors note findings should be validated in a larger study. The top 250 clones made up a significantly larger repertoire fraction in tumors than in blood (p = 0.039). Since the samples were bulk and unsorted, there was no way to compare CD4+ and CD8+ T cell repertoires.

Reading the germline V gene (reference sequence) gives CDR1 LNHNV and CDR2 YYDKDF. The CDR3 sequence holds 17 residues, the cysteine and phenylalanine included. Of the read, only the CDR3 DNA is kept; its 51 bases are in frame from base 1. About this clonotype itself: The antigen it recognizes is unknown. Germline and junction disagree at one end, which may indicate a read error.

RNA from unsorted whole blood was extracted with TRIzol reagent, and germline DNA was obtained with the DNeasy Blood & Tissue kit. Chronic HBV infection was present in the patients, and the patients were treatment-naive at sampling. Before surgery, four milliliters of peripheral blood were collected into K2EDTA tubes. Starting from approximately 0.5 ug total RNA, TCRbeta-specific cDNA was produced by reverse transcription with a constant-region primer and ProtoScript II reverse transcriptase. Construction of the TCRbeta libraries relied on three nested rounds of multiplex PCR, following a slightly modified ARM-PCR procedure. The first two PCR rounds used multiplex TRBV1-TRBV30 forward primers with a Cbeta reverse primer, each for 10 cycles. Sample barcodes and Illumina adapters were added in a final 25-cycle PCR using Deep VentR polymerase. Before sequencing, amplicons of 200-500 bp were purified from gel using a QIAquick gel extraction kit. An Illumina HiSeq 2500 was used to sequence the TCRbeta amplicons with 250-bp paired-end reads. Concerning the study's data processing: To recover full CDR3 sequences, reads were quality-trimmed using Trimmomatic v0.33 and paired reads were then merged using FLASH v1.2.11. MiGEC v1.2.1b assigned V, D and J germline segments to the rearranged TCRbeta sequences. Clonotype statistics, along with Shannon-Wiener diversity indices, were calculated using VDJtools v1.0.0. Except for diversity analysis, only the 250 most abundant clonotypes of each sample were used in subsequent analyses to reduce sampling bias. TCRdb applied fastp at Q25 and MiXCR to the public reads, then kept only in-frame beta chains. Entries that share a CDR3 protein sequence are merged under the most common genes and DNA. Here the V and J calls rest on TCRdb's processing, not on the authors' analysis. Within this sample are nearly 200,000 distinct CDR3 sequences, with around 60% of them counted one time only. The ten largest clones represent approximately 7% of the sample.

Sequencing was performed on peripheral blood. Recombination connected TRBV15 to TRBJ2-5; 12 central nucleotides agree with TRBD1. The origin of this receptor is a woman in her sixties or seventies with primary liver carcinoma and hepatitis B virus infection. The bases are TGTGCCACCAGCATCTCTGGGACAGGGGGCCTTCAAGAGACCCAATACTTC. Its product reads: CATSISGTGGLQETQYF.